The T cell receptor (beta chain) under discussion was sequenced for a study of T cell repertoires in cytomegalovirus infection. Looking at the study overall: Recently identified HLA-C-restricted and well-studied HLA-B-restricted CMV epitopes were used. In public TCR beta signatures, there were indications of both CMV infection and matching HLA type.

V lost 4 bases, J lost 3 bases, and 16 bases lay in between. From germline, CDR1 is MGHRA and CDR2 YSYEKL. This CDR3 contains 15 residues. Whole-study results and caveats: CMV-specific HLA-C-restricted TCR beta clonotypes dominated the ex vivo response.

TCRdb itself ran the reads through MiXCR, one entry per CDR3 protein. The sample contains fewer than 650,000 distinct CDR3 sequences, roughly 43% of which appear only once. Of note for this clonotype: Its antigen is undetermined.

Sequencing was performed on cultured PBMCs, taken from culture after CMV antigen stimulation. The sequence came from a human donor in good health (CMV status not recorded). Some clones in this sample may be carry-over from other donors' samples. V gene TRBV4-1 combines with J gene TRBJ2-7; D gene uncertain. CDR3 residues: CASSPRHPEVYEQYF. The CDR3 DNA sequence: TGCGCCAGCAGCCCCCGACACCCTGAGGTCTACGAGCAGTACTTC.